Each of the 27 T cell receptor beta chains below was sequenced from the same sample in a study of CD8 T cells in Susac syndrome. Random hexamers served to reverse transcribe roughly 0.5 to 1 ug RNA. TCRdb reprocessed the immunoSEQ multiplex PCR reads via MiXCR and lists one record per CDR3 protein. The sample lists fewer than 200,000 distinct CDR3 sequences, roughly 90% occurring once. Material: CD4+ T cells from PBMCs. These receptors were collected from a human donor with Susac syndrome.

The chain joins TRBV29-1 to TRBJ2-7; D is ambiguous. There are 14 residues in the CDR3. With 2 bases removed from V and 2 bases from J, the gap between germline ends came to 13 bases. Germline V CDR1 and CDR2: SQVTM, ANQGSEA. The CDR3 DNA is TGCAGCGTTGAACAGCGACAAAAGGCCTACGAGCAGTACTTC. Translation gives CSVEQRQKAYEQYF.

The genes are TRBV28 and TRBJ1-5; 7 bases are shared with TRBD1. CDR3 length equals 14 residues. Trimming at V came to 5 bases and at J to 7 bases, leaving 8 bases not matched to a gene. Germline lookup yields CDR1 MDHEN and CDR2 SYDVKM. The CDR3 nucleotides read TGTGCCAGCAGTCTCGACAGGGCCGAGCAGCCCCAGCATTTT. This codes for CASSLDRAEQPQHF.

This chain joins TRBV7-8 and TRBJ1-5; 7 bases are shared with TRBD1. V lost 3 bases, J lost 4 bases, and 9 bases stayed unmatched. The CDR3 runs to 16 residues. Germline V gene lookup returns CDR1 SGHVS and CDR2 FQNEAQ. The chain's CDR3 is CASSLDRFVPNQPQHF. CDR3 DNA: TGTGCCAGCAGCTTGGACAGGTTTGTCCCAAATCAGCCCCAGCATTTT.

The V gene is TRBV27, the J gene TRBJ2-7, with TRBD1 matching 7 bases. V trimming: 0 bases; J trimming: 5 bases; junction bases outside the gene matches: 1. Germline CDR1 MNHEY, CDR2 SMNVEV (reference sequence). This CDR3 is 13 amino acids long. Here the CDR3 DNA reads TGTGCCAGCAGTTTATCGGGGACAGACGAGCAGTACTTC. Translation gives CASSLSGTDEQYF.

This clonotype showed up just a few times. V is TRBV5-6 and J is TRBJ1-1; no reliable D call. V was shortened by 4 bases and J by 4 bases, with 5 bases between the two germline ends. This CDR3 comprises 11 residues. Germline lookup yields CDR1 SGHDT and CDR2 YYEEEE. The CDR3 DNA is TGTGCCAGCAGCCGGGCCACTGAAGCTTTCTTT. Translation: CASSRATEAFF.

This clonotype appeared a few times. The chain recombines TRBV7-8 with TRBJ2-3; 8 bases agree with TRBD2. Germline assignment: CDR1 SGHVS and CDR2 FQNEAQ. The V gene end was trimmed by 0 bases and the J gene end by 4 bases; junction bases not matched to a gene: 6. This CDR3 spans 16 amino acids. CDR3 coding DNA: TGTGCCAGCAGCTTAGCGGGGAGCGGGGGTTCAGATACGCAGTATTTT. It is translated as CASSLAGSGGSDTQYF.

The gene calls are TRBV12-3 or TRBV12-4 and TRBJ1-1, with D possibly being TRBD1 (5 bases). Trimming stripped 7 bases from V and 3 bases from J, with 15 bases between. CDR3 size: 14 residues. The DNA for the CDR3 is TGTGCCAGCAAATATACTGAGGGGTACACTGAAGCTTTCTTT. Translating gives CASKYTEGYTEAFF.

The rearrangement uses TRBV13 and TRBJ1-5; perhaps TRBD1 as D (5 bases). The CDR3 sequence is 13 residues long. Trimming shortened V by 5 bases and J by 7 bases, and 12 bases separated the two germline ends. Looked up from germline, CDR1 is PRHDT and CDR2 is FYEKMQ (reference sequence). This chain's CDR3 is CASSQGSRQPQHF. The CDR3, as DNA: TGTGCCAGCAGCCAGGGATCAAGACAGCCCCAGCATTTT. The complete variable domain, with remaining parts taken from reference TRBV13 and TRBJ1-5, reads AAGVIQSPRHLIKEKRETATLKCYPIPRHDTVYWYQQGPGQDPQFLISFYEKMQSDKGSIPDRFSAQQFSDYHSELNMSSLELGDSALYFCASSQGSRQPQHFGDGTRLSIL.

This CDR3 reads CASSLGSGGTDEQFF. The CDR3 coding sequence is TGCGCCAGCAGCTTGGGTAGCGGGGGTACCGATGAGCAGTTCTTC. The V gene is TRBV5-1, the J gene TRBJ2-1, with 9 bases identical to TRBD2. V lost 0 bases and J lost 8; bases outside the gene matches: 6. CDR1 is SGHRS and CDR2 is YFSETQ in the germline V gene. The CDR3 covers 15 residues. The full variable domain, rest sourced from reference TRBV5-1 and TRBJ2-1, is KAGVTQTPRYLIKTRGQQVTLSCSPISGHRSVSWYQQTPGQGLQFLFEYFSETQRNKGNFPGRFSGRQFSNSRSEMNVSTLELGDSALYLCASSLGSGGTDEQFFGPGTRLTVL.

CDR3 in DNA: TGTGCCAGCAGCAGGCAGGGAGGCGAGCAGTACTTC. This sequence encodes CASSRQGGEQYF. The V gene is TRBV9, the J gene TRBJ2-7; weak D call: TRBD2 (6 bases). Trimming pared 4 bases from V and 6 bases from J, leaving 11 bases between. Germline lookup yields CDR1 SGDLS and CDR2 YYNGEE. The CDR3 has 12 residues.

The chain links TRBV12-3 or TRBV12-4 to TRBJ2-5; D is possibly TRBD1 (5 bases). This CDR3 is 12 amino acids long. Trimming left V 7 bases short and J 5 bases short, with 11 bases between. The CDR3 sequence: CASIGVGETQYF. DNA for the CDR3: TGTGCCAGCATAGGGGTTGGGGAGACCCAGTACTTC.

This chain uses TRBV4-1 with TRBJ2-1; 7 bases line up with TRBD2. Germline V gene lookup returns CDR1 MGHRA and CDR2 YSYEKL. The CDR3 has 15 amino acids. V lost 1 base to trimming and J lost 7 bases; unmatched junction nucleotides: 7. The CDR3 loop is CASSQVATSLNEQFF. The DNA for the CDR3 is TGCGCCAGCAGCCAAGTAGCGACTAGCTTGAATGAGCAGTTCTTC.

V gene TRBV7-2 combines with J gene TRBJ2-7; 9 nucleotides align to TRBD2. V shed 3 bases and J 3 bases; nucleotides not matched to a gene: 3. The CDR3 has 14 residues. Germline loops: CDR1 SGHTA, CDR2 FQGNSA. As DNA, the CDR3 is TGTGCCAGCAGCTTGACTAGCGGAAACTACGAGCAGTACTTC. This translates into CASSLTSGNYEQYF.

V usage is TRBV25-1 and J usage is TRBJ2-2, with a possible D match to TRBD2 (6 bases). The ends were cut back, 4 bases at V and 8 bases at J, with 17 bases in the middle. Germline CDR1 reads MGHDK; CDR2 reads SYGVNS. The CDR3 spans 15 residues. Here the CDR3 reads CASSGREPKKGELFF. The CDR3 region has the DNA TGTGCCAGCAGTGGCCGGGAGCCAAAGAAGGGGGAGCTGTTTTTT.

The chain carries TRBV19 and TRBJ2-2; 8 bases line up with TRBD1. CDR3 length: 13 residues. Germline trimming cut 6 bases from V and 6 bases from J; bases unmatched to any gene: 3. CDR1 LNHDA and CDR2 SQIVND come from the germline V gene (reference sequence). The CDR3, as DNA: TGTGCCAGTAGCCCGACAGGGGCCGGGGAGCTGTTTTTT. This translates into CASSPTGAGELFF.

V is TRBV7-3 and J is TRBJ2-7; D is possibly TRBD2 (6 bases). There are 15 residues in the CDR3. Trimming pared 5 bases from V and 0 bases from J, leaving 14 bases between. Germline V lookup: CDR1 SGHTA, CDR2 FQGTGA. The CDR3 protein is CASSRIGGDSYEQYF. The CDR3 DNA follows: TGTGCCAGCAGCCGTATAGGCGGGGACTCCTACGAGCAGTACTTC.

This clonotype was recorded once. This sequence joins TRBV20-1 and TRBJ1-2; possible D gene TRBD1, 6 bases. CDR1 is DFQATT, CDR2 SNEGSKA, per germline (reference sequence). The germline V and J ends were trimmed by 5 bases and 2 bases, with 12 bases remaining between them. CDR3 length: 13 residues. CDR3 protein: CSAGEGDNYGYTF. The CDR3 DNA sequence: TGCAGTGCTGGGGAGGGGGACAACTATGGCTACACCTTC.

The rearrangement uses TRBV18 and TRBJ1-6; D unresolved. The CDR3 covers 13 residues. Germline CDR1 reads KGHSH; CDR2 reads LQKENI. V was shortened by 3 bases and J by 9 bases, with 9 bases between the two germline ends. DNA of the CDR3: TGTGCCAGCTCACCCACGGCTACTTCACCCCTCCACTTT. Encoded protein: CASSPTATSPLHF.

The chain combines TRBV28 with TRBJ2-3; 7 nucleotides line up with TRBD2. This CDR3 region has 15 residues. J lost 3 bases, V lost 5 bases, and 8 bases had no gene match. The V gene's germline CDR1 is MDHEN and CDR2 SYDVKM. The CDR3, as DNA: TGTGCCAGCAGTCCAAAAGGACTAGTGACAGATACGCAGTATTTT. This sequence encodes CASSPKGLVTDTQYF.

CDR3 region: CASSIPMQGTNEKLFF. CDR3 bases: TGTGCCAGCAGCATACCAATGCAGGGTACTAATGAAAAACTGTTTTTT. The chain carries TRBV28 and TRBJ1-4; D perhaps matches TRBD1 (5 bases). Germline CDR1 and CDR2: MDHEN and SYDVKM. V lost 6 bases and J lost 2, with 16 bases in between. There are 16 residues in the CDR3.

V gene TRBV27 combines with J gene TRBJ1-3; D is undetermined. Germline CDR1 MNHEY, CDR2 SMNVEV (reference sequence). This CDR3 is 17 amino acids long. Trimming left V 0 bases short and J 0 bases short, with 12 bases between. The CDR3: CASSLSGGPNSGNTIYF. The CDR3 DNA reads as TGTGCCAGCAGTTTATCGGGTGGCCCGAACTCTGGAAACACCATATATTTT.

The chain joins TRBV29-1 to TRBJ2-1; D is possibly TRBD2 (6 bases). The CDR3 has 13 amino acids. The germline V gene encodes CDR1 SQVTM and CDR2 ANQGSEA. Trimming stripped 5 bases from V and 2 bases from J, with 10 bases between. DNA for the CDR3: TGCAGCGTTCGGAGGGCCCCCTACAATGAGCAGTTCTTC. It encodes CSVRRAPYNEQFF.

V is TRBV18 and J is TRBJ2-7; D unresolved. Trimming cost V 6 bases and J 3 bases, with 12 bases left between them. From germline, CDR1 is KGHSH and CDR2 LQKENI. The CDR3 contains 13 residues. The DNA of the CDR3 is TGTGCCAGCTCCCAATTCTGGGACTACGAGCAGTACTTC. As protein: CASSQFWDYEQYF. The complete variable domain, with remaining parts taken from reference TRBV18 and TRBJ2-7, reads NAGVMQNPRHLVRRRGQEARLRCSPMKGHSHVYWYRQLPEEGLKFMVYLQKENIIDESGMPKERFSAEFPKEGPSILRIQQVVRGDSAAYFCASSQFWDYEQYFGPGTRLTVT.

The chain has TRBV19 and TRBJ1-2; tentatively, D is TRBD1 (5 bases). V lost 6 bases to trimming and J lost 2 bases, with 16 bases between them. This CDR3 has 15 amino acids. CDR1 and CDR2 (germline): LNHDA, SQIVND (reference sequence). This CDR3 is CASSFRSGGNYGYTF. The CDR3 DNA sequence: TGTGCCAGTAGCTTCCGATCCGGGGGAAACTATGGCTACACCTTC.

V gene TRBV18 combines with J gene TRBJ1-1, with D uncertain. Germline V gene sequence: CDR1 KGHSH, CDR2 LQKENI. The CDR3 runs 12 residues. Between the trimmed V and J ends, which lost 6 bases and 3 bases, there was a span of 8 bases. CDR3 sequence (DNA): TGTGCCAGCTCGCCGAGTTACACTGAAGCTTTCTTT. Its protein is CASSPSYTEAFF.

The V and J genes are TRBV12-3 or TRBV12-4 and TRBJ2-7; 12 bases are a match to TRBD1. The CDR3 covers 20 residues. V shed 7 bases, J shed 4 bases, and the junction held 23 bases outside the gene matches. The CDR3 region is CASTLLPRDRGPLGRYEQYF. CDR3 coding DNA: TGTGCCAGCACCCTCCTTCCCAGGGACAGGGGGCCCCTGGGTCGGTACGAGCAGTACTTC.

The rearrangement links TRBV12-3 or TRBV12-4 to TRBJ1-5, with TRBD1 matching over 7 bases. J gave up 3 bases and V 1 base, and 6 bases lay outside the gene matches. There are 16 residues in the CDR3. The CDR3 sequence is CASSLGAGTDNQPQHF. CDR3 DNA: TGTGCCAGCAGTTTAGGCGCCGGGACAGACAATCAGCCCCAGCATTTT.